What follows are 7 T cell receptor beta chains derived from one specimen sequenced in a study of breast tumors, draining lymph nodes, adjacent tissues. TCRdb itself ran the multiplex PCR reads through MiXCR, one entry per CDR3 protein. This table has 17,000 or so distinct CDR3 sequences, less than 75% appearing once. The source material was tumor-adjacent breast tissue. The receptors were gathered from a female donor with breast cancer. Some clones in this sample may be carry-over from other donors' samples.

This clonotype was counted at least ten times. Since a much larger clone is just one base distant, this may be a read error. This chain links TRBV20-1 with TRBJ2-5; D remains unclear. The CDR3 totals 12 residues. CDR1 is DFQATT, CDR2 SNEGSKA, per germline (reference sequence). The CDR3 coding sequence is TGCAGTGTCTCCGGTCCGCAAGAGACCCCGTACTTC. Encoded protein: CSVSGPQETPYF.

The genes are TRBV20-1 and TRBJ1-6; the D gene is possibly TRBD1 (5 bases). The germline gives CDR1 DFQATT, CDR2 SNEGSKA (reference sequence). Deletions cut 3 bases from V and 9 bases from J, with 12 bases between. The CDR3 runs to 13 residues. DNA of the CDR3: TGCAGTGCTAGTGGCCAGGGCGGTTCACCCCTCCACTTT. This sequence encodes CSASGQGGSPLHF.

In the case of this clonotype: Given a much more abundant clone one base away, this may be a read error. The chain employs TRBV20-1 and TRBJ1-3, with TRBD1 as a possible D gene (6 bases). Germline CDR1 reads DFQATT; CDR2 reads SNEGSKA (reference sequence). The CDR3 runs to 14 residues. This chain's CDR3 is CSASRQDSGNTMYF. The CDR3 nucleotides are TGCAGTGCTTCAAGACAGGACTCTGGAAACACCATGTATTTT.

This clonotype was picked up many times. The chain is built from TRBV11-3 and TRBJ2-3, with TRBD1 matching 7 bases. V was pared by 1 base and J by 0 bases, with 4 bases of the junction left unmatched. This CDR3 region has 16 residues. Per the germline V gene, CDR1 is SGHNT and CDR2 is YENEEA. The CDR3 is CASSLGDRTSTDTQYF. CDR3 in DNA: TGTGCCAGCAGCTTAGGGGACAGAACTAGCACAGATACGCAGTATTTT.

Details on this clonotype: Germline is not matched at one junction end, which may reflect a read error. The rearrangement uses TRBV7-2 and TRBJ1-2; TRBD1 agrees at 12 bases. The germline V gene has CDR1 SGHTA and CDR2 FQGNSA. The CDR3 sequence is 15 residues long. The CDR3 sequence is CASSPGTGGIYGYPF. DNA for the CDR3: TGTGCCAGCAGCCCAGGGACAGGGGGCATCTATGGCTACCCCTTC. Filled out from reference TRBV7-2 and TRBJ1-2, the complete variable domain reads GAGVSQSPSNKVTEKGKDVELRCDPISGHTALYWYRQSLGQGLEFLIYFQGNSAPDKSGLPSDRFSAERTGGSVSTLTIQRTQQEDSAVYLCASSPGTGGIYGYPFGSGTRLTVV.

This clonotype was detected many times. The chain joins TRBV6-1 to TRBJ2-1, with D possibly TRBD1 on 5 matching bases. Germline V lookup: CDR1 MNHNS, CDR2 SASEGT. The CDR3 runs 15 residues. Trimming pared 5 bases from V and 9 bases from J, leaving 20 bases between. CDR3 loop: CASSHGSPRGGEQFF. The DNA for the CDR3 is TGTGCCAGCAGTCACGGCAGTCCTAGGGGTGGTGAGCAGTTCTTC.

This clonotype rates as medium-sized. V gene TRBV7-2 combines with J gene TRBJ2-1; perhaps D is TRBD1 or TRBD2 (5 bases each). Trimming pared 1 base from V and 0 bases from J, leaving 10 bases between. Germline CDR1 and CDR2: SGHTA and FQGNSA. The CDR3 contains 16 residues. CDR3 residues: CASSLEQGRSYNEQFF. The CDR3 DNA follows: TGTGCCAGCAGCTTAGAGCAGGGACGCTCCTACAATGAGCAGTTCTTC.